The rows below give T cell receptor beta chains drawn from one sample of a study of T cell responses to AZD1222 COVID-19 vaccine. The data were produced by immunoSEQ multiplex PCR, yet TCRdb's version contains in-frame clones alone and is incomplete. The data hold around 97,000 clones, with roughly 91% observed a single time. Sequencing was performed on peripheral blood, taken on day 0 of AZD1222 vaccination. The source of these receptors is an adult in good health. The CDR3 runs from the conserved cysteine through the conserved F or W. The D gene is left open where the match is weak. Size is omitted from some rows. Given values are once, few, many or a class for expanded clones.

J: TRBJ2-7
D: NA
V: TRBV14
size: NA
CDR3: CASSISGLKQYF
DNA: TGTGCCAGCAGTATATCAGGGCTCAAGCAGTACTTC

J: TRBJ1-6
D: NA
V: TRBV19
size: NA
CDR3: CATAGTAYSPLHF
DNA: TGTGCCACGGCCGGGACGGCTTATTCACCCCTCCACTTT

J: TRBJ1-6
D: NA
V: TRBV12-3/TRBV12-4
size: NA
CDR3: CASSDHRALHF
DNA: TGTGCCAGCAGTGATCACCGGGCCCTCCACTTT

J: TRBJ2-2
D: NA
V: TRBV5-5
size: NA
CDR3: CASSLAVPRNTGELFF
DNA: TGTGCCAGCAGCTTGGCGGTCCCAAGAAACACCGGGGAGCTGTTTTTT

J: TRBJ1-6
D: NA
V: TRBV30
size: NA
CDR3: CAWSGLSSYNSPLHF
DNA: TGTGCCTGGAGTGGGCTGAGCTCCTATAATTCACCCCTCCACTTT

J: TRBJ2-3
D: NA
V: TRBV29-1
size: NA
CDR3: CSVARTDTQYF
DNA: TGCAGCGTCGCGCGCACAGATACGCAGTATTTT

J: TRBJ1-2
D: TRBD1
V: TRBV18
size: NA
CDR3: CASSPGTDYGYTF
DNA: TGTGCCAGCTCACCAGGGACAGATTATGGCTACACCTTC

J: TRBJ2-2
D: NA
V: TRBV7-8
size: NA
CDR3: CASSLPPGPTGELFF
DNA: TGTGCCAGCAGCCTACCTCCTGGGCCCACCGGGGAGCTGTTTTTT

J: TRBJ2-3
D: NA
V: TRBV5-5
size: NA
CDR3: CASSLLPSDTQYF
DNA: TGTGCCAGCTCTCTACTTCCGTCAGATACGCAGTATTTT

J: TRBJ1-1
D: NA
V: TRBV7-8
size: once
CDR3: CASSPVPRSEAFF
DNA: TGTGCCAGCAGCCCTGTCCCCCGAAGCGAAGCTTTCTTT

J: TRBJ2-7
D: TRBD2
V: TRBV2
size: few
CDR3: CASVPGLVSYEQYF
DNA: TGTGCCAGCGTACCGGGACTAGTCTCCTACGAGCAGTACTTC

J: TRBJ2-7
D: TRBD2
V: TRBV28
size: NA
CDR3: CASSSGGTSGYEQYF
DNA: TGTGCCAGCAGTTCAGGAGGGACTAGCGGCTACGAGCAGTACTTC

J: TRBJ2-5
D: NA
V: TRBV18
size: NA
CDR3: CASSPPLILGETQYF
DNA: TGTGCCAGCTCACCACCATTAATCTTGGGAGAGACCCAGTACTTC

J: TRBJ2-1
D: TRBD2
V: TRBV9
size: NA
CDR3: CASSAAGLASNEQFF
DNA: TGTGCCAGCAGTGCCGCGGGACTAGCATCCAATGAGCAGTTCTTC

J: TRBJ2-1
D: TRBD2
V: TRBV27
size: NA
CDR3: CASTSGRAFGNEQFF
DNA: TGTGCCAGCACTAGCGGGAGAGCTTTTGGGAATGAGCAGTTCTTC

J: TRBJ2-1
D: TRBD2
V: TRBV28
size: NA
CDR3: CASSPTSGHYNEQFF
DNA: TGTGCCAGCAGTCCGACTAGCGGGCATTACAATGAGCAGTTCTTC

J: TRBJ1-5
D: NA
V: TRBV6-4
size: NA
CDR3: CASSDSAGQPQHF
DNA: TGTGCCAGCAGTGACTCGGCGGGTCAGCCCCAGCATTTT

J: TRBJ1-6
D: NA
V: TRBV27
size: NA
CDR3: CASSPSRGYNSPLHF
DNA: TGTGCCAGCAGTCCCTCGCGGGGCTATAATTCACCCCTCCACTTT

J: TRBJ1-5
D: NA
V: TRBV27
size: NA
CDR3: CASSLSARGGEPQHF
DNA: TGTGCCAGCAGTTTATCAGCCCGGGGAGGGGAGCCCCAGCATTTT

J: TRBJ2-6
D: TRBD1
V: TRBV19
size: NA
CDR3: CASEGTGTSGANVLTF
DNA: TGTGCCAGTGAAGGGACAGGGACCTCTGGGGCCAACGTCCTGACTTTC

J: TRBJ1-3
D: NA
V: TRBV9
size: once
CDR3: CASSVGQGNTIYF
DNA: TGTGCCAGCAGCGTAGGTCAAGGAAACACCATATATTTT

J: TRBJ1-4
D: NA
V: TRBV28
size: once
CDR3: CASSYREKLFF
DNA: TGTGCCAGCAGTTACAGGGAAAAACTGTTTTTT

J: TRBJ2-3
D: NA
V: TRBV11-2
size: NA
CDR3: CASSPPEGTDTQYF
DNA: TGTGCCAGCAGCCCCCCTGAAGGCACAGATACGCAGTATTTT

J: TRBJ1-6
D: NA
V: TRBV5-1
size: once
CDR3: CASSFGTPGNSPLHF
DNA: TGCGCCAGCAGCTTCGGGACTCCTGGGAATTCACCCCTCCACTTT

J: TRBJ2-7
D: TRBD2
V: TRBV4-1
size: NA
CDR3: CASSPTERESSYEQYF
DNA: TGCGCCAGCAGCCCTACGGAGCGGGAGAGCTCCTACGAGCAGTACTTC

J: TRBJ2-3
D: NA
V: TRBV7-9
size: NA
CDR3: CASSSGTDTQYF
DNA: TGTGCCAGCAGCTCCGGTACAGATACGCAGTATTTT

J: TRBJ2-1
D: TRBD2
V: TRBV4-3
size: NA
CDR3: CASSHLAGDRNEQFF
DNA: TGCGCCAGCAGCCATTTAGCGGGAGATCGCAATGAGCAGTTCTTC

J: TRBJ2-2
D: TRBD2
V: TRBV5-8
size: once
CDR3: CASSPGGRYGGELFF
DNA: TGTGCCAGCAGCCCGGGAGGTCGGTATGGCGGGGAGCTGTTTTTT

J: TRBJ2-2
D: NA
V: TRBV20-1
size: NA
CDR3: CSARDGELFF
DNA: TGCAGTGCTAGAGACGGGGAGCTGTTTTTT

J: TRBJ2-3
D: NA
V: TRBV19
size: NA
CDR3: CASSRTGGSTDTQYF
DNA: TGTGCCAGTAGCCGGACCGGCGGGAGCACAGATACGCAGTATTTT

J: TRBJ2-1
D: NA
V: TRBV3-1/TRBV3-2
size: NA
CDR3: CASSQSGPYEQFF
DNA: TGTGCCAGCAGCCAGTCTGGACCCTATGAGCAGTTCTTC

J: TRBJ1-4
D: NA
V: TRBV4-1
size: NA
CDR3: CASSQWGQSDEKLFF
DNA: TGCGCCAGCAGCCAGTGGGGACAATCGGATGAAAAACTGTTTTTT

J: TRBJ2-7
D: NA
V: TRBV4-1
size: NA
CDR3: CASSQVVTYSYEQYF
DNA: TGCGCCAGCAGCCAAGTCGTGACCTACTCCTACGAGCAGTACTTC

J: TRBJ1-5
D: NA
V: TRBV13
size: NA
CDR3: CASSFQGHQPQHF
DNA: TGTGCCAGCAGCTTCCAGGGACATCAGCCCCAGCATTTT

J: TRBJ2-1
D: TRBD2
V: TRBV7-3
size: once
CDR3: CASSFSGGRDEQFF
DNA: TGTGCCAGCAGCTTCTCGGGGGGACGCGATGAGCAGTTCTTC

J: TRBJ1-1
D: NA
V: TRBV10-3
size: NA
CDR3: CAIFDILNTEAFF
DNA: TGTGCCATCTTCGACATCCTGAACACTGAAGCTTTCTTT

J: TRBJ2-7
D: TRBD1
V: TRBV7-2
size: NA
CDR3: CASSWGQGRYEQYF
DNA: TGTGCCAGCAGCTGGGGACAGGGCAGGTACGAGCAGTACTTC

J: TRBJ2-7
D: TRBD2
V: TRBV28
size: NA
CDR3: CASTLPTSGTYEQYF
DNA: TGTGCCAGCACCTTACCGACTAGCGGAACCTACGAGCAGTACTTC

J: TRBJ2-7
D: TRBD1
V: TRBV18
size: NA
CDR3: CASSLGGKSYEQYF
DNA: TGTGCCAGCTCACTAGGGGGCAAGTCCTACGAGCAGTACTTC

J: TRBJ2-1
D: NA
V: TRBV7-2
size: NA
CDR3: CASNGGGLYNEQFF
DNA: TGTGCCAGCAACGGGGGAGGCCTCTACAATGAGCAGTTCTTC

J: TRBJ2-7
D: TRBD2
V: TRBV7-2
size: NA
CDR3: CASSPGGKSYEQYF
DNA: TGTGCCAGCAGCCCCGGGGGGAAATCCTACGAGCAGTACTTC

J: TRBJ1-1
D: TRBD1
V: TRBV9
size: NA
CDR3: CASSVGDSRTEAFF
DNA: TGTGCCAGCAGCGTAGGGGACAGTCGCACTGAAGCTTTCTTT

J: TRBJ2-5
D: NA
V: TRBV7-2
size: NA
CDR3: CASSLARNLQETQYF
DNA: TGTGCCAGCAGCTTAGCGCGGAACCTACAAGAGACCCAGTACTTC

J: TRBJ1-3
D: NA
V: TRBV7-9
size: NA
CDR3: CASSPQWRDSGNTIYF
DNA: TGTGCCAGCAGCCCCCAGTGGCGGGACTCTGGAAACACCATATATTTT

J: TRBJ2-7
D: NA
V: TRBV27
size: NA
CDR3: CASSDSKTYEQYF
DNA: TGTGCCAGCAGTGATAGTAAAACATACGAGCAGTACTTC